These 28 T cell receptor beta chains share one sample of origin, sequenced in a study of patients and donors after allogeneic stem cell transplantation (TCRdb year 2020). Receptor amplification or capture employed RT-PCR. This sample was sequenced with a NextSeq 550. The raw public data were reprocessed by TCRdb itself: fastp quality trimming at Q25, MiXCR clonotype calling, in-frame beta chains only. Identical CDR3 protein sequences are pooled into one entry, listed with their most common genes and DNA. The sample table shows about 200,000 distinct CDR3 sequences, and 35% to 45% are seen once. The ten top clones hold roughly 12% of the sample. The sample was blood, either unsorted or a sorted T cell fraction (not recorded which). Receptors originate from a human donor who was either an allogeneic HSCT recipient or a stem cell or donor lymphocyte infusion donor (not recorded which). It is not recorded whose cells these are; they may come from a transplant donor.

The J gene is TRBJ1-1, the V gene TRBV6-6; D unclear. Germline CDR1 and CDR2: MNHNY and SVGAGI (reference sequence). The CDR3 spans 15 residues. V was cut by 1 base and J by 9 bases, with 18 bases left in between. The CDR3 sequence is CASSYFPRGSLKAFF. The CDR3 nucleotides are TGTGCCAGCAGTTACTTCCCTCGTGGGTCCCTGAAAGCTTTCTTT.

This clonotype appeared a few times. The chain couples TRBV6-1 to TRBJ1-4, with D perhaps TRBD1 (5 bases). The CDR3 covers 16 residues. Germline assignment: CDR1 MNHNS and CDR2 SASEGT. The V end lost 0 bases, the J end lost 8 bases, and 16 bases lay between the germline ends. DNA of the CDR3: TGTGCCAGCAGTGAAGCGCGGCCTAGGGGTTACGAAAAACTGTTTTTT. Translation: CASSEARPRGYEKLFF.

This clonotype was observed a handful of times. The chain has TRBV9 and TRBJ1-3; 7 nucleotides line up with TRBD1. The CDR3 length is 18 residues. Germline V gene sequence: CDR1 SGDLS, CDR2 YYNGEE. The V and J ends lost 1 base and 0 bases, in that order; junction bases with no gene match: 10. As DNA, the CDR3 is TGTGCCAGCAGCGTAACAGGGGTAGGGATAGACTCTGGAAACACCATATATTTT. Amino acid sequence: CASSVTGVGIDSGNTIYF.

The V call is TRBV5-1, the J call TRBJ2-7; perhaps TRBD2 as D (6 bases). Germline V gives CDR1 SGHRS, CDR2 YFSETQ. The CDR3 is 13 residues long. V was clipped by 2 bases and J by 2 bases, with 8 bases between them. The CDR3 protein is CASSFSGAYEQYF. The CDR3 region has the DNA TGCGCCAGCAGCTTTAGCGGAGCCTACGAGCAGTACTTC.

V is TRBV28 and J is TRBJ1-1; D remains unclear. Germline V gene data show CDR1 as MDHEN and CDR2 as SYDVKM. With 6 bases removed from V and 7 bases from J, the gap between germline ends came to 15 bases. The CDR3 runs to 13 residues. CDR3 residues: CASRRLPWGEAFF. CDR3 DNA sequence: TGTGCCAGCAGACGACTCCCCTGGGGTGAAGCTTTCTTT.

This chain connects TRBV6-6 to TRBJ1-6, with D unclear. Trimming shortened V by 1 base and J by 8 bases, and 15 bases separated the two germline ends. Per the germline V gene, CDR1 is MNHNY and CDR2 is SVGAGI (reference sequence). The CDR3 covers 16 residues. CDR3 nucleotide sequence: TGTGCCAGCAGTTACTACCGGGCAGCTATTGATTCACCCCTCCACTTT. Translating it yields CASSYYRAAIDSPLHF.

The genes are TRBV20-1 and TRBJ2-7; D is undetermined. Germline V gene lookup returns CDR1 DFQATT and CDR2 SNEGSKA (reference sequence). The CDR3 covers 14 residues. The V and J ends lost 0 bases and 2 bases respectively, with 11 bases between them. CDR3 nucleotide sequence: TGCAGTGCTAGAGATCTCAGATTTACCTACGAGCAGTACTTC. The encoded protein is CSARDLRFTYEQYF.

This clonotype was seen more than once but under ten times. The chain employs TRBV11-2 and TRBJ2-5, with a tentative D call TRBD2 (5 bases). This CDR3 comprises 13 residues. V dropped 2 bases and J dropped 4 bases, with 8 bases sitting between them. Germline lookup yields CDR1 SGHAT and CDR2 FQNNGV. The CDR3 region is CASSLSGGETQYF. CDR3 sequence (DNA): TGTGCCAGCAGCTTAAGCGGCGGAGAGACCCAGTACTTC.

This clonotype was observed a few times. V and J are TRBV6-1 and TRBJ1-5, with no clear D. The CDR3 loop spans 13 amino acids. V shed 8 bases and J shed 5 bases, with 13 bases lying between them. CDR1 and CDR2 (germline): MNHNS, SASEGT. The CDR3 DNA sequence: TGTGCCAGCCTTTGGGGTTCCGATCAGCCCCAGCATTTT. It encodes CASLWGSDQPQHF.

The J gene is TRBJ2-7, the V gene TRBV20-1, with D possibly being TRBD1 or TRBD2 (5 bases each). From germline, CDR1 is DFQATT and CDR2 SNEGSKA (reference sequence). V gave up 1 base and J gave up 1 base, with 11 bases separating them. The CDR3 is made up of 14 amino acids. CDR3 DNA: TGCAGTGCTAGAGTCGGGGCAGCATCCTACGAGCAGTACTTC. Its protein product is CSARVGAASYEQYF.

The rearrangement uses TRBV5-1 and TRBJ2-1, with 11 bases lining up with TRBD1. CDR3 length: 16 residues. The germline gives CDR1 SGHRS, CDR2 YFSETQ. V lost 0 bases and J lost 3; bases outside the gene matches: 2. CDR3 in DNA: TGCGCCAGCAGCTTGGCCGGGACAGGGGGCTACAATGAGCAGTTCTTC. Translation: CASSLAGTGGYNEQFF.

The genes are TRBV7-9 and TRBJ1-2; 8 bases map to TRBD1. Germline V gene lookup returns CDR1 SEHNR and CDR2 FQNEAQ (reference sequence). V dropped 4 bases and J dropped 8; count of bases not matched to a gene: 9. The CDR3 loop spans 14 amino acids. This CDR3 reads CASSSAQGAEGYTF. CDR3 DNA sequence: TGTGCCAGCAGCTCTGCGCAGGGGGCGGAGGGCTACACCTTC.

V is TRBV20-1 and J is TRBJ2-1; D is undetermined. The CDR3 covers 13 residues. With 4 bases removed from V and 8 bases from J, the gap between germline ends came to 15 bases. Germline values: CDR1 DFQATT, CDR2 SNEGSKA (reference sequence). The CDR3 DNA is TGCAGTGCTACCATCCTCCTGGGCCATGAGCAGTTCTTC. It translates to CSATILLGHEQFF.

The V call is TRBV7-2, the J call TRBJ1-2, with TRBD1 matching over 7 bases. This CDR3 is built from 16 residues. J lost 4 bases, V lost 2 bases, and 10 bases had no gene match. The V gene's germline CDR1 is SGHTA and CDR2 FQGNSA. CDR3 DNA sequence: TGTGCCAGCAGCTTATATTTGTCAACAGGGGCCTATGGCTACACCTTC. Translating it yields CASSLYLSTGAYGYTF.

The chain is built from TRBV6-5 and TRBJ1-3; no reliable D call. This CDR3 is 16 amino acids long. CDR1 MNHEY and CDR2 SVGAGI come from the germline V gene. Trimming shortened V by 6 bases and J by 0 bases, and 15 bases separated the two germline ends. CDR3 DNA sequence: TGTGCCAGCAGCCCCTCCCCCCGGGTCTCTGGAAACACCATATATTTT. This codes for CASSPSPRVSGNTIYF.

This clonotype was seen a handful of times. V gene TRBV4-1 combines with J gene TRBJ2-7, with D possibly being TRBD1 (5 bases). V gave up 0 bases and J gave up 0 bases, with 6 bases separating them. CDR3 length: 14 residues. In germline, CDR1 is MGHRA, CDR2 YSYEKL. CDR3 sequence: CASSQDRVSYEQYF. CDR3 coding DNA: TGCGCCAGCAGCCAAGACAGGGTCTCCTACGAGCAGTACTTC.

The V gene is TRBV7-8, the J gene TRBJ1-1, with D possibly being TRBD1 (5 bases). Germline CDR1 and CDR2: SGHVS and FQNEAQ. With 4 bases removed from V and 1 base from J, the gap between germline ends came to 19 bases. CDR3 length equals 17 residues. The CDR3 region has the DNA TGTGCCAGCAGCTCCAGTTTAATTTGGCAGGGGAACACTGAAGCTTTCTTT. It translates to CASSSSLIWQGNTEAFF.

V is TRBV18 and J is TRBJ1-6; 7 bases agree with TRBD1. The CDR3 extends over 16 amino acids. The V segment lost 0 bases and the J segment 6 bases; nucleotides outside the gene matches: 5. From germline, CDR1 is KGHSH and CDR2 LQKENI. In DNA, the CDR3 is TGTGCCAGCTCACCACCGTCCGCAGGGGGTAATTCACCCCTCCACTTT. Its translation: CASSPPSAGGNSPLHF.

This clonotype was seen more than once but under ten times. This chain joins TRBV5-6 and TRBJ2-7; no reliable D call. Trimming shortened V by 1 base and J by 5 bases, and 7 bases separated the two germline ends. This CDR3 spans 12 amino acids. The germline gives CDR1 SGHDT, CDR2 YYEEEE. In DNA, the CDR3 is TGTGCCAGCAGCTTGTGGTTGAACGAGCAGTACTTC. Protein sequence: CASSLWLNEQYF.

This clonotype showed up just a few times. The rearrangement joins TRBV4-1 to TRBJ2-2; 7 nucleotides line up with TRBD1. In germline, CDR1 is MGHRA, CDR2 YSYEKL. V was clipped by 4 bases and J by 5 bases; unmatched bases: 10. This CDR3 is 16 amino acids long. The CDR3: CASSLGTARRTGELFF. The CDR3 nucleotides are TGCGCCAGCAGCCTCGGGACAGCGAGGAGGACCGGGGAGCTGTTTTTT.

V and J are TRBV27 and TRBJ2-3, with 8 bases lining up with TRBD1. The V gene end was trimmed by 8 bases and the J gene end by 9 bases; junction bases not matched to a gene: 4. Germline CDR1 reads MNHEY; CDR2 reads SMNVEV (reference sequence). This CDR3 has 11 amino acids. Here the CDR3 reads CASSTGATQYF. The CDR3 region has the DNA TGTGCCAGCTCGACAGGGGCAACGCAGTATTTT.

The chain links TRBV7-9 to TRBJ2-5; D ambiguous. Trimming took 8 bases from V and 4 from J, leaving 8 bases between them. This CDR3 has 11 residues. Germline V lookup: CDR1 SEHNR, CDR2 FQNEAQ (reference sequence). The CDR3 coding sequence is TGTGCCAGCCACCGCGGAGAGACCCAGTACTTC. This encodes CASHRGETQYF.

This clonotype has just one count. This chain uses TRBV5-1 with TRBJ2-2; a weak D match, TRBD2 (7 bases). The CDR3 is 15 residues long. CDR1 is SGHRS and CDR2 is YFSETQ in the germline V gene. V was trimmed by 3 bases and J by 0 bases, leaving 9 bases between them. In nucleotides, the CDR3 is TGCGCCAGCAGCTGGGGGGGCTCGAACACCGGGGAGCTGTTTTTT. It translates to CASSWGGSNTGELFF. The full variable domain, in which reference TRBV5-1 and TRBJ2-2 provide the parts outside the CDR3, is KAGVTQTPRYLIKTRGQQVTLSCSPISGHRSVSWYQQTPGQGLQFLFEYFSETQRNKGNFPGRFSGRQFSNSRSEMNVSTLELGDSALYLCASSWGGSNTGELFFGEGSRLTVL.

V usage is TRBV15 and J usage is TRBJ1-1, with no clear D. Germline V lookup: CDR1 LNHNV, CDR2 YYDKDF (reference sequence). The CDR3 covers 13 residues. The V and J ends lost 3 bases and 4 bases respectively, with 9 bases between them. CDR3 nucleotide sequence: TGTGCCACCAGCAGGCTCCCAATCACTGAAGCTTTCTTT. Protein sequence: CATSRLPITEAFF.

This clonotype was recorded a few times. J is TRBJ2-3 and V is TRBV28; D is undetermined. CDR1 MDHEN and CDR2 SYDVKM come from the germline V gene. V lost 5 bases, J lost 2 bases, and 5 bases lay in between. This CDR3 comprises 12 residues. The CDR3 loop is CASSLLTDTQYF. The CDR3 DNA is TGTGCCAGCAGTCTTCTCACAGATACGCAGTATTTT.

This clonotype was observed a few times. The J gene is TRBJ1-5, the V gene TRBV2; TRBD1 matches 9 bases. The CDR3 sequence is 14 residues long. V was pared by 6 bases and J by 4 bases, with 4 bases of the junction left unmatched. CDR1 and CDR2 from the germline V gene are SNHLY and FYNNEI. DNA for the CDR3: TGTGCCAGCAGGGACAGGGGAAGGAATCAGCCCCAGCATTTT. Its translation is CASRDRGRNQPQHF.

The chain recombines TRBV6-6 with TRBJ1-5; no clear D. Germline assignment: CDR1 MNHNY and CDR2 SVGAGI (reference sequence). The CDR3 has 15 residues. Trimming left V 7 bases short and J 4 bases short, with 17 bases between. The CDR3 protein is CASTPDAGWNQPQHF. In nucleotides, the CDR3 is TGTGCCAGCACCCCGGACGCTGGGTGGAATCAGCCCCAGCATTTT.

The V gene is TRBV27, the J gene TRBJ1-5; D is unresolved. The CDR3 has 15 amino acids. Germline values: CDR1 MNHEY, CDR2 SMNVEV (reference sequence). V was pared by 1 base and J by 1 base, with 8 bases between. The DNA of the CDR3 is TGTGCCAGCAGTTTATATCCGGGGAGCAATCAGCCCCAGCATTTT. Its protein product is CASSLYPGSNQPQHF.